These 10 T cell receptor beta chains were all obtained from the same sample, sequenced in a study of cytomegalovirus exposure and HLA in healthy donors. PCR employed 60 Vbeta and 13 Jbeta primers. Sequenced by immunoSEQ multiplex PCR; TCRdb stores in-frame clones only, minus some. The repertoire holds about 150,000 clones, with roughly 83% as singletons. The sequencing sample was made of PBMCs. The receptors shown here come from a boy aged 2 to 10 in good health and CMV-seronegative.

This clone has only a few counts. The chain employs TRBV15 and TRBJ2-1, with TRBD2 matching over 8 bases. This CDR3 contains 15 residues. V shed 5 bases, J shed 4 bases, and the junction held 7 bases outside the gene matches. Germline-derived CDR1 and CDR2 are LNHNV and YYDKDF (reference sequence). The CDR3 nucleotides are TGTGCCACCAGCGGCCGACTAGCGATATACAATGAGCAGTTCTTC. Amino acid sequence: CATSGRLAIYNEQFF. Supplemented by reference TRBV15 and TRBJ2-1, the full variable domain reads DAMVIQNPRYQVTQFGKPVTLSCSQTLNHNVMYWYQQKSSQAPKLLFHYYDKDFNNEADTPDNFQSRRPNTSFCFLDIRSPGLGDTAMYLCATSGRLAIYNEQFFGPGTRLTVL.

The chain recombines TRBV5-1 with TRBJ1-1, with 7 bases fitting TRBD1. J lost 9 bases, V lost 0 bases, and 2 bases had no gene match. Germline V lookup: CDR1 SGHRS, CDR2 YFSETQ. The CDR3 is 12 residues long. CDR3 sequence (DNA): TGCGCCAGCAGCTTGGAGGGGGCGAAAGCTTTCTTT. This encodes CASSLEGAKAFF.

The V gene is TRBV6-6, the J gene TRBJ1-2; D perhaps matches TRBD1 (5 bases). CDR1 and CDR2 (germline): MNHNY, SVGAGI (reference sequence). The V end was cut by 7 bases, the J end by 6 bases, with 21 bases between. This CDR3 is built from 15 residues. CDR3: CASTLDSIERNGYTF. Written as DNA, the CDR3 is TGTGCCAGCACTCTCGACAGCATAGAGCGTAATGGCTACACCTTC.

V is TRBV19 and J is TRBJ2-5; possibly TRBD1 for D (8 bases). This CDR3 spans 18 amino acids. Germline-derived CDR1 and CDR2 are LNHDA and SQIVND (reference sequence). Trimming removed 2 bases from V and 4 bases from J, with 23 bases in between. The CDR3 nucleotides are TGTGCCAGTAGTATATATCCTTACCGGACAGGGACTATAGAGACCCAGTACTTC. As protein: CASSIYPYRTGTIETQYF.

The sample holds one count of this clone. The J gene is TRBJ1-4, the V gene TRBV2; D is possibly TRBD1 (5 bases). The CDR3 covers 14 residues. The V gene lost 7 bases and the J gene lost 8 bases, with 17 bases spanning the gap. The germline V gene has CDR1 SNHLY and CDR2 FYNNEI. This CDR3 is CASNQGGFEEKLFF. The CDR3 region has the DNA TGTGCCAGCAACCAGGGAGGTTTCGAGGAAAAACTGTTTTTT.

The gene calls are TRBV11-2 and TRBJ2-3; TRBD2 aligns across 9 bases. The CDR3 covers 18 residues. Per germline, CDR1 SGHAT and CDR2 FQNNGV. V shed 0 bases, J shed 4 bases, and the junction held 11 bases outside the gene matches. CDR3 residues: CASSLEGGRGRVADTQYF. DNA for the CDR3: TGTGCCAGCAGCTTAGAAGGGGGGCGCGGGAGGGTCGCAGATACGCAGTATTTT. Combining the CDR3 with reference TRBV11-2 and TRBJ2-3 gives the whole variable domain EAGVAQSPRYKIIEKRQSVAFWCNPISGHATLYWYQQILGQGPKLLIQFQNNGVVDDSQLPKDRFSAERLKGVDSTLKIQPAKLEDSAVYLCASSLEGGRGRVADTQYFGPGTRLTVL.

V usage is TRBV5-1 and J usage is TRBJ1-2; a weak D match, TRBD1 (6 bases). This CDR3 comprises 13 residues. V was trimmed by 0 bases and J by 4 bases, leaving 7 bases between them. Germline CDR1 SGHRS, CDR2 YFSETQ. This chain's CDR3 is CASSLVQGYGYTF. The CDR3 bases are TGCGCCAGCAGCTTGGTACAGGGCTATGGCTACACCTTC.

Here the CDR3 DNA reads TGTGCCAGCAGCCCTAGCGGGGCAACCCAAGAGACCCAGTACTTC. It translates to CASSPSGATQETQYF. V and J are TRBV5-4 and TRBJ2-5; 9 bases agree with TRBD2. The V and J ends lost 4 bases and 1 base, in that order; junction bases with no gene match: 5. CDR1 is SGHNT, CDR2 YYREEE, per germline (reference sequence). The CDR3 is 15 residues long.

This clone showed up just a few times. This chain links TRBV5-6 with TRBJ2-2, with a possible D match to TRBD1 (5 bases). Germline CDR1 reads SGHDT; CDR2 reads YYEEEE. This CDR3 has 15 amino acids. Trimming stripped 4 bases from V and 5 bases from J, with 15 bases between. The CDR3 DNA sequence: TGTGCCAGCAGCCCGCCGGCAGGGCGGACCGGGGAGCTGTTTTTT. It specifies CASSPPAGRTGELFF. Looking up the rest from reference TRBV5-6 and TRBJ2-2 gives the full variable domain: DAGVTQSPTHLIKTRGQQVTLRCSPKSGHDTVSWYQQALGQGPQFIFQYYEEEERQRGNFPDRFSGHQFPNYSSELNVNALLLGDSALYLCASSPPAGRTGELFFGEGSRLTVL.

This clone has only a few counts. CDR3 nucleotide sequence: TGTGCCAGCAGATCGGAGGCCCCGTACCAAGAGACCCAGTACTTC. Translation gives CASRSEAPYQETQYF. The rearrangement joins TRBV6-4 to TRBJ2-5, with a weak D call TRBD2 (5 bases). The germline V gene has CDR1 MRHNA and CDR2 SNTAGT. V was pared by 6 bases and J by 0 bases, with 14 bases between. The CDR3 covers 15 residues.